The 11 T cell receptor beta chains presented below share a single source sample, sequenced in a study of blood T cell repertoires in COVID-19. Profiled with immunoSEQ multiplex PCR; TCRdb holds only in-frame clones, not every one. Of tens of thousands of clones in the sample, roughly 82% are singletons; the top ten hold roughly a fifth. Sequenced input: peripheral blood. These receptors all stem from a woman aged 80 or over with active or convalescent COVID-19.

The J gene is TRBJ1-2, the V gene TRBV6-5; TRBD1 agrees at 8 bases. The V segment lost 4 bases and the J segment 4 bases; nucleotides outside the gene matches: 8. This CDR3 is 15 amino acids long. Germline lookup yields CDR1 MNHEY and CDR2 SVGAGI. The CDR3 nucleotides read TGTGCCAGCAGTTCCGCCGACAGGGGCGGCTATGGCTACACCTTC. Amino acid sequence: CASSSADRGGYGYTF.

The sample holds one count of this clone. The J gene is TRBJ1-2, the V gene TRBV5-4; 7 bases agree with TRBD1. Germline V gene data show CDR1 as SGHNT and CDR2 as YYREEE (reference sequence). The CDR3 covers 13 residues. J lost 3 bases, V lost 4 bases, and 3 bases had no gene match. CDR3 nucleotides: TGTGCCAGCAGCCTGGACAGGCACTATGGCTACACCTTC. It yields the protein CASSLDRHYGYTF.

This clone was detected a few times. The V call is TRBV5-1, the J call TRBJ2-7; tentatively, D is TRBD2 (5 bases). The CDR3 extends over 12 amino acids. CDR1 SGHRS and CDR2 YFSETQ come from the germline V gene. V lost 1 base to trimming and J lost 5 bases, with 7 bases between them. CDR3 sequence: CASSLLGDEQYF. The CDR3 region has the DNA TGCGCCAGCAGCTTGCTCGGGGACGAGCAGTACTTC.

The chain has TRBV7-9 and TRBJ1-1, with TRBD1 identical over 9 bases. CDR1 is SEHNR, CDR2 FQNEAQ, per germline (reference sequence). With V trimmed by 1 base and J by 4 bases, 4 bases remained unmatched. This CDR3 is 15 amino acids long. This CDR3 is CASSLGTGVVTEAFF. DNA of the CDR3: TGTGCCAGCAGCTTAGGGACAGGGGTAGTCACTGAAGCTTTCTTT.

The V call is TRBV11-1, the J call TRBJ1-1; D is perhaps TRBD1 (5 bases). CDR1 and CDR2 from the germline V gene are SGHAT and FQDESV (reference sequence). The V gene lost 5 bases and the J gene lost 3 bases, with 10 bases spanning the gap. The CDR3 covers 13 residues. Written as DNA, the CDR3 is TGTGCCAGCAGCCTTAGGGGATACACTGAAGCTTTCTTT. It yields the protein CASSLRGYTEAFF.

The rearrangement joins TRBV5-8 to TRBJ2-4, with 8 bases lining up with TRBD1. CDR1 SGHTS and CDR2 YDEGEE come from the germline V gene. V trimming: 2 bases; J trimming: 2 bases; junction bases outside the gene matches: 6. This CDR3 comprises 16 residues. CDR3 residues: CASSFRDRKTKNIQYF. In DNA form, the CDR3 reads TGTGCCAGCAGCTTCCGGGACAGGAAAACCAAAAACATTCAGTACTTC.

This clone came up a few times. The chain is built from TRBV28 and TRBJ1-2; weak D call: TRBD1 (6 bases). V lost 5 bases and J 4 bases, leaving 14 bases between the germline ends. CDR1 and CDR2 (germline): MDHEN, SYDVKM. This CDR3 comprises 14 residues. The CDR3 spells CASSIQGSGYGYTF. The DNA for the CDR3 is TGTGCCAGCAGTATACAGGGATCCGGCTATGGCTACACCTTC.

J is TRBJ2-3 and V is TRBV15; no clear D gene. CDR3 length: 16 residues. Trimming removed 0 bases at V and 3 bases at J, with 13 bases between. Germline assignment: CDR1 LNHNV and CDR2 YYDKDF (reference sequence). The CDR3: CATSRDLGSRTDTQYF. CDR3 sequence (DNA): TGTGCCACCAGCAGAGATCTCGGTTCTCGTACAGATACGCAGTATTTT.

V and J are TRBV6-2 or TRBV6-3 and TRBJ1-2; D remains ambiguous. The CDR3 loop spans 14 amino acids. Germline V lookup: CDR1 MNHEY, CDR2 SVGEGT. The ends were cut back, 2 bases at V and 4 bases at J, with 11 bases in the middle. CDR3 sequence reads: CASSYGRSGYGYTF. CDR3 nucleotide sequence: TGTGCCAGCAGTTACGGGCGCTCTGGCTATGGCTACACCTTC.

V gene TRBV20-1 combines with J gene TRBJ1-2; D is uncertain. V was trimmed by 6 bases and J by 4 bases, leaving 9 bases between them. This CDR3 is 11 amino acids long. Germline V gene lookup returns CDR1 DFQATT and CDR2 SNEGSKA (reference sequence). The CDR3 sequence is CSAADIYGYTF. In DNA form, the CDR3 reads TGCAGTGCGGCAGACATCTATGGCTACACCTTC.

CDR3 region: CASSLGGSLSSGNTIYF. The CDR3 region has the DNA TGTGCCAGCAGCTTGGGGGGCAGTTTAAGCTCTGGAAACACCATATATTTT. This chain links TRBV5-4 with TRBJ1-3, with a weak D call TRBD1 (5 bases). The CDR3 spans 17 residues. Germline loops: CDR1 SGHNT, CDR2 YYREEE (reference sequence). Trimming removed 0 bases from V and 0 bases from J, with 13 bases in between.